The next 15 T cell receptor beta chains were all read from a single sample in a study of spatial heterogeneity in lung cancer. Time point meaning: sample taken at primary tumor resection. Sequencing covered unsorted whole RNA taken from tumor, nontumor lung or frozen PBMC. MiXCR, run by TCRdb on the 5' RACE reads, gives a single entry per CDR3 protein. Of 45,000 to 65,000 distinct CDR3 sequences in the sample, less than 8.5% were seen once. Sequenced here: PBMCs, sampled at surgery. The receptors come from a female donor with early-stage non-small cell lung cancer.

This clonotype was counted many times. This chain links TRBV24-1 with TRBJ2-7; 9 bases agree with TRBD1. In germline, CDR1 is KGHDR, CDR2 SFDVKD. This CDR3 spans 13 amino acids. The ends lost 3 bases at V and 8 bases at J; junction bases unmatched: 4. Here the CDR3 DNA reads TGTGCCACCAGTGATGCGGGACAGGGAAAGCAGTACTTC. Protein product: CATSDAGQGKQYF.

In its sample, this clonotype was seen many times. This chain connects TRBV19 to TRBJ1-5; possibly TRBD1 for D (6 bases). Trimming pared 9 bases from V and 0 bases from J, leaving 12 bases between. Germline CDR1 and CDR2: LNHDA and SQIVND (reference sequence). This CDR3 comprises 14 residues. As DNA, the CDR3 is TGTGCCAGCAGGACAGCGTATAGCAATCAGCCCCAGCATTTT. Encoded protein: CASRTAYSNQPQHF. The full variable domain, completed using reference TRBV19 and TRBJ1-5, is DGGITQSPKYLFRKEGQNVTLSCEQNLNHDAMYWYRQDPGQGLRLIYYSQIVNDFQKGDIAEGYSVSREKKESFPLTVTSAQKNPTAFYLCASRTAYSNQPQHFGDGTRLSIL.

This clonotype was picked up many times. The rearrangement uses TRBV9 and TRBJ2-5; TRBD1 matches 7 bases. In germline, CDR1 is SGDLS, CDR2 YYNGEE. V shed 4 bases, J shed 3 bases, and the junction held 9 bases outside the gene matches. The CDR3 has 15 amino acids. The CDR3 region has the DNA TGTGCCAGCAGCACCCGACAGGGCCAGGAAGAGACCCAGTACTTC. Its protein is CASSTRQGQEETQYF.

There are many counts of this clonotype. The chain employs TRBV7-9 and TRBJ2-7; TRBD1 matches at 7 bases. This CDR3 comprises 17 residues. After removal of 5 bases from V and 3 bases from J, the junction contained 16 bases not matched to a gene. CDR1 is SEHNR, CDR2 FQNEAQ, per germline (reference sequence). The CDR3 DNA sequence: TGTGCCAGCAGCGGAGTGTCCCGACAGGGCCCCGTCTACGAGCAGTACTTC. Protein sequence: CASSGVSRQGPVYEQYF.

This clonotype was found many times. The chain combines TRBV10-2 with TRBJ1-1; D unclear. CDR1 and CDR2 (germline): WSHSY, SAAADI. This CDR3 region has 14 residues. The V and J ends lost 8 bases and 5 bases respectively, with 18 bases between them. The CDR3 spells CASPEGVLLTEAFF. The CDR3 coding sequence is TGCGCCAGCCCTGAGGGTGTCTTATTGACTGAAGCTTTCTTT.

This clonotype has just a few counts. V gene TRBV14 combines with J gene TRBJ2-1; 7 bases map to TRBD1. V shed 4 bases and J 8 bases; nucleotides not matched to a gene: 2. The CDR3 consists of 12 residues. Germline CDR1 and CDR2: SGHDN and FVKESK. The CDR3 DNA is TGTGCCAGCAGCCGACAGGGTTATGAGCAGTTCTTC. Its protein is CASSRQGYEQFF.

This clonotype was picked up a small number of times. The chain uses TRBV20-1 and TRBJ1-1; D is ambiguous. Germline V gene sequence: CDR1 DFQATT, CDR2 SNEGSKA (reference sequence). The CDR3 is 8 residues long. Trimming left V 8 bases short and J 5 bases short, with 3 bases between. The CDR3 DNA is TGCAGTTTGACTGAAGCTTTCTTT. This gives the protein CSLTEAFF.

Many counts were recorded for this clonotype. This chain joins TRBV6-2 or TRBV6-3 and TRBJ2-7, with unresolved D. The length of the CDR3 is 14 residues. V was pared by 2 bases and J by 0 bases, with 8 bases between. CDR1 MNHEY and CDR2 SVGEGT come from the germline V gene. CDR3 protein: CASSYDMSSYEQYF. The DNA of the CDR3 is TGTGCCAGCAGTTACGACATGAGCTCCTACGAGCAGTACTTC.

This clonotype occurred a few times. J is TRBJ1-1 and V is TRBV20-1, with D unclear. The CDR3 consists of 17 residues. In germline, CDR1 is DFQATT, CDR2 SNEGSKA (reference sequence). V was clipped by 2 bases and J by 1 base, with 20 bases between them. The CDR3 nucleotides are TGCAGTGCTAGAAAAACCTACAGTGGGCTGAAGAACACTGAAGCTTTCTTT. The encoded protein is CSARKTYSGLKNTEAFF.

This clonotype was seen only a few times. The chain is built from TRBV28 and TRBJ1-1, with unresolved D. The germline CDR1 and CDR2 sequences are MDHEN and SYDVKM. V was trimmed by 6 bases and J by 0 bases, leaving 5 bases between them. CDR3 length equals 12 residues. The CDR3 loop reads CASSAVNTEAFF. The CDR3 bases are TGTGCCAGCAGCGCAGTGAACACTGAAGCTTTCTTT.

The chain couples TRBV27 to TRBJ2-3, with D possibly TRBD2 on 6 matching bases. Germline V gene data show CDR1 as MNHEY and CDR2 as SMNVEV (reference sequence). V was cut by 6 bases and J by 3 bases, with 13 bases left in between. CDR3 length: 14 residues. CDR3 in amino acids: CASRLAGLTDTQYF. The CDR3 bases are TGTGCCAGCAGACTGGCGGGGTTGACAGATACGCAGTATTTT.

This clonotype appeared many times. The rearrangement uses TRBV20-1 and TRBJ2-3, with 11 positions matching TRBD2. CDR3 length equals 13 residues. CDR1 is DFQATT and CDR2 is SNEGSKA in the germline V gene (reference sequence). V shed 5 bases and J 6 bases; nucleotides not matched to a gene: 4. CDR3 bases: TGCAGTGCTCGTAGCGGGGGGGCCGATACGCAGTATTTT. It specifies CSARSGGADTQYF.

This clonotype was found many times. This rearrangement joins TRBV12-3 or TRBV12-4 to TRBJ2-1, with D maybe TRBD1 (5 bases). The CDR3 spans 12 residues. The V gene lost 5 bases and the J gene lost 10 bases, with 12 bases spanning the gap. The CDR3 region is CASSQRGGEQFF. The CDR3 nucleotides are TGTGCCAGCAGTCAAAGGGGCGGCGAGCAGTTCTTC.

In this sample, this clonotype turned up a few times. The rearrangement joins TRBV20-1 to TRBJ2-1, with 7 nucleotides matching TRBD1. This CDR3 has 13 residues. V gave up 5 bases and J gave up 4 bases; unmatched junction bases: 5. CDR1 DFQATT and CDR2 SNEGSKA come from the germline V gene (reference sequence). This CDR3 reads CSAAGTVYNEQFF. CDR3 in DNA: TGCAGTGCTGCCGGGACAGTATACAATGAGCAGTTCTTC.

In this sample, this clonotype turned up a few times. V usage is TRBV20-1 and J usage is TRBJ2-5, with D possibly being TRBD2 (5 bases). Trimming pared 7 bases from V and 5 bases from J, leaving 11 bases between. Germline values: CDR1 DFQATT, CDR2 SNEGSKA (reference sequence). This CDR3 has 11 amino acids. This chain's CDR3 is CSGGQPETQYF. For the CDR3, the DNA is TGCAGTGGCGGGCAGCCGGAGACCCAGTACTTC.